This TCR beta chain is drawn from a study of T-cell reconstitution after alpha-beta-depleted transplantation in children. Unique molecular identifiers were incorporated when the TCRbeta library was constructed. MiXCR was run by TCRdb on the PCR reads, yielding one entry per CDR3 protein. The sample records almost 400,000 distinct CDR3 sequences, over 20% being singletons. This CDR3 spans 19 amino acids. This sequence joins TRBV21-1 and TRBJ2-3; TRBD2, the table's D call, was not compared with the DNA. TRBV21-1 is a documented pseudogene. The sample was PBMCs from the stem cell graft donor, taken from the stem cell graft. The sequence was obtained from a human donor who donated a stem cell graft to a child with acute myeloid leukemia. The DNA of the CDR3 is TGTGCCAGCAGCAGGGCTAGAGTTGGCGGGAGGCCCAGCACAGATACGCAGTATTTT. Translated, it gives CASSRARVGGRPSTDTQYF.